The 26 T cell receptor beta chains given below trace back to one sample, sequenced in a study of blood T cell repertoires in COVID-19. Profiling relied on immunoSEQ multiplex PCR, and the TCRdb table lists in-frame clones only, not all of them. The sample gives about 64,000 clones, approximately 85% of which show up once; around two fifths is in the top ten. Sequenced input: peripheral blood. The source of these receptors is a woman aged 55 to 70 with COVID-19, enrolled during active disease.

The chain recombines TRBV7-9 with TRBJ2-3, with a possible D match to TRBD1 (5 bases). CDR3 length: 13 amino acids. Trimming shortened V by 10 bases and J by 0 bases, and 11 bases separated the two germline ends. Germline V gene sequence: CDR1 SEHNR, CDR2 FQNEAQ (reference sequence). CDR3 sequence (DNA): TGTGCCACCTCCAGGGATAGCACAGATACGCAGTATTTT. Translated, it gives CATSRDSTDTQYF.

The J gene is TRBJ2-7, the V gene TRBV7-9; the match to TRBD1 covers 11 bases. The CDR3 sequence is 15 residues long. The V segment lost 5 bases and the J segment 4 bases; nucleotides outside the gene matches: 7. The germline CDR1 and CDR2 sequences are SEHNR and FQNEAQ (reference sequence). The CDR3 DNA reads as TGTGCCAGCAGCACCCGGACAGGGGGCAAGTACGAGCAGTACTTC. Its protein is CASSTRTGGKYEQYF.

The chain recombines TRBV6-2 or TRBV6-3 with TRBJ1-1; D gene ambiguous. The germline V gene has CDR1 MNHEY and CDR2 SVGEGT. The CDR3 sequence is 12 residues long. Trimming took 4 bases from V and 0 from J, leaving 3 bases between them. The CDR3 protein is CASSFMNTEAFF. The CDR3 DNA reads TGTGCCAGCAGTTTCATGAACACTGAAGCTTTCTTT.

This chain links TRBV30 with TRBJ2-1; D might be TRBD2 (6 bases). Germline V lookup: CDR1 GTSNPN, CDR2 SVGIG (reference sequence). The germline V and J ends were trimmed by 8 bases and 4 bases, with 15 bases remaining between them. The CDR3 totals 13 residues. The CDR3 DNA is TGTGCCCTGGAGCCGGAGGGATACAATGAGCAGTTCTTC. Protein product: CALEPEGYNEQFF. The variable domain in full, with the rest retrieved from reference TRBV30 and TRBJ2-1, is SQTIHQWPATLVQPVGSPLSLECTVEGTSNPNLYWYRQAAGRGLQLLFYSVGIGQISSEVPQNLSASRPQDRQFILSSKKLLLSDSGFYLCALEPEGYNEQFFGPGTRLTVL.

The chain joins TRBV19 to TRBJ1-5; tentative D call: TRBD1 (5 bases). Germline V lookup: CDR1 LNHDA, CDR2 SQIVND (reference sequence). The CDR3 runs to 14 residues. Between the trimmed V and J ends, which lost 7 bases and 5 bases, there was a span of 15 bases. This CDR3 is CASTPQGLDQPQHF. DNA of the CDR3: TGTGCCAGTACTCCCCAGGGTCTGGATCAGCCCCAGCATTTT.

V usage is TRBV6-1 and J usage is TRBJ2-7; D is unclear. CDR3 size: 16 residues. The germline V and J ends were trimmed by 2 bases and 2 bases, with 16 bases remaining between them. Germline CDR1 reads MNHNS; CDR2 reads SASEGT. Written as DNA, the CDR3 is TGTGCCAGCAGTGAAAAACGAGCAGGTTTGGCCTACGAGCAGTACTTC. Translated, it gives CASSEKRAGLAYEQYF.

The V call is TRBV4-1, the J call TRBJ1-5; D is perhaps TRBD1 (5 bases). Trimming removed 4 bases from V and 7 bases from J, with 17 bases in between. From germline, CDR1 is MGHRA and CDR2 YSYEKL. The CDR3 runs to 15 residues. CDR3 region: CASSLRGGVSQPQHF. The CDR3 DNA follows: TGCGCCAGCAGCCTCCGGGGCGGGGTTTCACAGCCCCAGCATTTT.

V usage is TRBV6-4 and J usage is TRBJ2-1, with 10 positions matching TRBD1. The V gene end was trimmed by 5 bases and the J gene end by 1 base; junction bases not matched to a gene: 2. The CDR3 has 15 amino acids. Germline loops: CDR1 MRHNA, CDR2 SNTAGT. CDR3 bases: TGTGCCAGCAGTCGACAGGGGGCATCCTACAATGAGCAGTTCTTC. Its translation is CASSRQGASYNEQFF.

The V gene is TRBV30, the J gene TRBJ1-6, with D unresolved. The CDR3 consists of 14 residues. CDR1 and CDR2 (germline): GTSNPN, SVGIG (reference sequence). Trimming took off 4 bases at V and 4 bases at J, with 11 bases between the two ends. The CDR3 DNA is TGTGCCTGGACCGCGGGCCCATATAATTCACCCCTCCACTTT. The encoded protein is CAWTAGPYNSPLHF.

The chain joins TRBV5-1 to TRBJ2-5, with D possibly being TRBD2 (7 bases). The CDR3 has 14 amino acids. Germline assignment: CDR1 SGHRS and CDR2 YFSETQ. The V end was cut by 4 bases, the J end by 5 bases, with 15 bases between. The CDR3 nucleotides read TGCGCCAGCAGCCTTGGGCGGGGGCCGGAGACCCAGTACTTC. It is translated as CASSLGRGPETQYF.

The chain recombines TRBV28 with TRBJ2-2, with D tentatively TRBD2 (5 bases). V was cut by 4 bases and J by 8 bases, with 17 bases left in between. Germline CDR1 reads MDHEN; CDR2 reads SYDVKM. This CDR3 is built from 15 residues. CDR3 DNA: TGTGCCAGCAGTTCCACCGGCGGGCTGGAGGGGGAGCTGTTTTTT. Translating gives CASSSTGGLEGELFF.

This chain connects TRBV6-5 to TRBJ1-1, with D uncertain. V shed 5 bases and J shed 1 base, with 11 bases lying between them. Germline CDR1 reads MNHEY; CDR2 reads SVGAGI. This CDR3 is built from 14 residues. In nucleotides, the CDR3 is TGTGCCAGCAGTCGCTCCCGGGGGAACACTGAAGCTTTCTTT. It translates to CASSRSRGNTEAFF.

This chain uses TRBV18 with TRBJ1-2; 12 bases are a match to TRBD1. From germline, CDR1 is KGHSH and CDR2 LQKENI. V gave up 3 bases and J gave up 7 bases; unmatched junction bases: 3. CDR3 length equals 14 residues. CDR3 DNA sequence: TGTGCCAGCTCACCGGGACAGGGGGCGCCTGGCTACACCTTC. Translated, it gives CASSPGQGAPGYTF.

The rearrangement links TRBV7-9 to TRBJ1-1; D gene uncertain. The CDR3 has 11 amino acids. Germline CDR1 SEHNR, CDR2 FQNEAQ (reference sequence). Between the trimmed V and J ends, which lost 4 bases and 11 bases, there was a span of 11 bases. DNA for the CDR3: TGTGCCAGCAGCTCAGGAGGGTATGCTTTCTTT. It codes for CASSSGGYAFF. The whole variable domain, filled in from reference TRBV7-9 and TRBJ1-1, reads DTGVSQNPRHKITKRGQNVTFRCDPISEHNRLYWYRQTLGQGPEFLTYFQNEAQLEKSRLLSDRFSAERPKGSFSTLEIQRTEQGDSAMYLCASSSGGYAFFGQGTRLTVV.

V is TRBV5-6 and J is TRBJ1-2; 7 nucleotides match TRBD1. Trimming took 1 base from V and 5 from J; bases not matched to a gene: 8. This CDR3 is built from 15 residues. Per germline, CDR1 SGHDT and CDR2 YYEEEE. The CDR3 DNA is TGTGCCAGCAGCTTGTTGGACAGGAATTGGTATGGCTACACCTTC. Amino acids: CASSLLDRNWYGYTF.

The chain links TRBV29-1 to TRBJ1-2; 9 bases align to TRBD1. Trimming at V came to 5 bases and at J to 8 bases, leaving 9 bases not matched to a gene. The CDR3 has 13 amino acids. Germline CDR1 reads SQVTM; CDR2 reads ANQGSEA. CDR3 in amino acids: CSVYGQGLRGYTF. The CDR3 bases are TGCAGCGTTTATGGACAGGGGCTGAGAGGCTACACCTTC.

The rearrangement joins TRBV4-3 to TRBJ1-2; D remains ambiguous. Germline-derived CDR1 and CDR2 are LGHNA and YSLEER. The CDR3 runs to 14 residues. V lost 0 bases and J lost 10, with 15 bases in between. In nucleotides, the CDR3 is TGCGCCAGCAGCCAAGATAGGCGAGCGCTTAACTACACCTTC. This translates into CASSQDRRALNYTF.

The chain carries TRBV27 and TRBJ2-7; no clear D. The germline gives CDR1 MNHEY, CDR2 SMNVEV (reference sequence). The ends were cut back, 1 base at V and 5 bases at J, with 15 bases in the middle. This CDR3 has 15 residues. CDR3 region: CASSLLAPYGDEQYF. CDR3 coding DNA: TGTGCCAGCAGTTTATTAGCCCCCTACGGAGACGAGCAGTACTTC.

The rearrangement joins TRBV6-5 to TRBJ1-1; 10 bases line up with TRBD1. This CDR3 comprises 15 residues. After removal of 1 base from V and 8 bases from J, the junction contained 7 bases not matched to a gene. Germline-derived CDR1 and CDR2 are MNHEY and SVGAGI. CDR3: CASSYWARGQGEAFF. Here the CDR3 DNA reads TGTGCCAGCAGTTACTGGGCTAGGGGACAGGGGGAAGCTTTCTTT.

This clone has a handful of counts. This chain uses TRBV6-1 with TRBJ1-5; D call uncertain. Trimming removed 2 bases from V and 4 bases from J, with 6 bases in between. The CDR3 has 13 residues. The germline CDR1 and CDR2 sequences are MNHNS and SASEGT. CDR3 protein: CASSERENQPQHF. DNA of the CDR3: TGTGCCAGCAGTGAACGGGAGAATCAGCCCCAGCATTTT.

The V call is TRBV6-5, the J call TRBJ2-2; D uncertain. In germline, CDR1 is MNHEY, CDR2 SVGAGI. The CDR3 spans 12 residues. V was pared by 5 bases and J by 6 bases, with 7 bases between. CDR3 sequence (DNA): TGTGCCAGCAGTCCCATAGCCGGGGAGCTGTTTTTT. Amino acid sequence: CASSPIAGELFF.

CDR3 amino acids: CASSLRRGPWNTIYF. CDR3 nucleotide sequence: TGTGCCAGCAGTTTACGAAGGGGGCCCTGGAACACCATATATTTT. The V call is TRBV28, the J call TRBJ1-3; the match to TRBD1 covers 7 bases. The CDR3 totals 15 residues. Germline CDR1 MDHEN, CDR2 SYDVKM. V lost 2 bases and J lost 7; bases outside the gene matches: 8.

The chain has TRBV5-6 and TRBJ2-7; 8 positions match TRBD2. The V segment lost 0 bases and the J segment 3 bases; nucleotides outside the gene matches: 11. The CDR3 is 17 amino acids. In germline, CDR1 is SGHDT, CDR2 YYEEEE. The CDR3 bases are TGTGCCAGCAGCTTGGAAGGGGAGCGGGGGCAACTCTACGAGCAGTACTTC. Its translation: CASSLEGERGQLYEQYF.

A single count supports this clone. This chain joins TRBV6-5 and TRBJ2-1, with 10 bases fitting TRBD1. Germline V gene lookup returns CDR1 MNHEY and CDR2 SVGAGI. With V trimmed by 6 bases and J by 8 bases, 7 bases remained unmatched. This CDR3 comprises 14 residues. The CDR3 coding sequence is TGTGCCAGCAGCCTCCGACAGGGGGCCGATGAGCAGTTCTTC. Translating it yields CASSLRQGADEQFF.

This chain links TRBV2 with TRBJ1-5; tentative D call: TRBD1 (6 bases). The CDR3 sequence is 15 residues long. The ends were cut back, 3 bases at V and 0 bases at J, with 9 bases in the middle. CDR1 and CDR2 (germline): SNHLY, FYNNEI. CDR3 DNA sequence: TGTGCCAGCAGTGAGAGGGGGTATAGCAATCAGCCCCAGCATTTT. Translating gives CASSERGYSNQPQHF.

The chain is built from TRBV28 and TRBJ2-7, with 7 bases fitting TRBD1. J was trimmed by 5 bases and V by 4 bases; bases with no gene match: 11. The CDR3 is 15 amino acids. From germline, CDR1 is MDHEN and CDR2 SYDVKM. The CDR3 DNA sequence: TGTGCCAGCAGTTCCGGACAGGTCCTAGGTGACGAGCAGTACTTC. The encoded protein is CASSSGQVLGDEQYF.